This T cell receptor (beta chain) was recovered during a study of response to subunit inactivated influenza vaccine. This CDR3 contains 12 residues. Trimming shortened V by 2 bases and J by 2 bases, and 7 bases separated the two germline ends. Germline V gene data show CDR1 as DFQATT and CDR2 as SNEGSKA (reference sequence). TCRdb called the RT-PCR reads again in MiXCR, with one record for every CDR3 protein. The sample has fewer than 550,000 distinct CDR3 sequences, roughly 27% seen once. The V call is TRBV20-1, the J call TRBJ2-7; no clear D gene. The clonotype originates from a man between 45 and 60 years old who received an inactivated influenza vaccine. The sample here was CD4+ T cells sorted from PBMCs, taken more than 4 days after vaccination. CDR3 residues: CSARKNAYEQYF. For the CDR3, the DNA is TGCAGTGCTAGAAAGAACGCCTACGAGCAGTACTTC.